The source of this T cell receptor beta chain is a study of cytomegalovirus exposure and HLA in healthy donors. This clone was observed a single time. Its antigen is as yet unknown. The germline V and J ends were trimmed by 8 bases and 2 bases, with 9 bases remaining between them. This CDR3 is 12 amino acids long. The germline CDR1 and CDR2 sequences are MNHEY and SVGAGI. Primers for the PCR totalled 60 Vbeta and 13 Jbeta. Sequencing was performed with immunoSEQ multiplex PCR; in TCRdb, only in-frame clones are kept and a portion is missing. The table has 85,000 to 100,000 clones, 86% seen once. The study, taken as a whole, reports: In most subjects, TCR beta sequences reportedly gave accurate predictions of HLA-A and HLA-B alleles.

Healthy bone marrow donors made up the donors. The sequencing sample was made of PBMCs. This clonotype was obtained from a man aged 25 to 40 in good health and CMV-seropositive. The chain links TRBV6-5 to TRBJ2-5, with a weak D call TRBD2 (6 bases). The CDR3 coding sequence is TGTGCCAGCTCCAGCGGGCAAGAGACCCAGTACTTC. As protein: CASSSGQETQYF.